This T cell receptor (beta chain) stems from a study of cytomegalovirus exposure and HLA in healthy donors. General study points: Relative to equally common others, HLA-associated TCR beta chains showed greater clonal expansion in a later analysis. Reports showed the classifier diagnosing cytomegalovirus status with high specificity and sensitivity. Reportedly, TCR beta sequences accurately predicted HLA-A and HLA-B alleles in most subjects.

CDR1 and CDR2 (germline): SGHTA, FQGNSA. Germline trimming cut 3 bases from V and 6 bases from J; bases unmatched to any gene: 17. The CDR3 loop spans 18 amino acids. As regards this clone: Its antigen is not identified.

Primers: 60 Vbeta forward and 13 Jbeta reverse. Clones were read by immunoSEQ multiplex PCR, and TCRdb kept only the in-frame ones, dropping some. The table has approximately 160,000 clones, approximately 80% seen once; the top ten hold 1.5% to 2%. The clonotype comes from a young woman in good health and CMV-seronegative. The specimen was PBMCs. J is TRBJ2-4 and V is TRBV7-2, with TRBD2 matching 7 bases. The CDR3 DNA sequence: TGTGCCAGCAGCTTCCCGACTAGCCCCGTACGGCCAGCAAACATTCAGTACTTC. Translation gives CASSFPTSPVRPANIQYF.